The clone carrying this TCR beta chain was seen ten or more times. This sample stems from a study of T-cell reconstitution after alpha-beta-depleted transplantation in children. CDR1 and CDR2 from the germline V gene are SGHTA and FQGNSA. The length of the CDR3 is 15 residues. The V end lost 3 bases, the J end lost 4 bases, and 12 bases lay between the germline ends. It was with unique molecular identifiers that the TCRbeta library was prepared. In TCRdb, the PCR reads were re-called with MiXCR into one record per CDR3 protein. Of 80,000 to 95,000 distinct CDR3 sequences listed, 7% to 9% are singletons.

The TCR originated in a human donor who donated a stem cell graft to a child with congenital amegakaryocytic thrombocytopenia. This specimen consisted of PBMCs from the stem cell graft donor, obtained from the stem cell graft. This chain uses TRBV7-2 with TRBJ2-2; D possibly corresponds to TRBD1 (6 bases). The CDR3 region has the DNA TGTGCCAGCAGCTTGCGACAGGTCCGCACCGGGGAGCTGTTTTTT. This gives the protein CASSLRQVRTGELFF. Using reference TRBV7-2 and TRBJ2-2 for the parts outside the CDR3, the full variable domain is GAGVSQSPSNKVTEKGKDVELRCDPISGHTALYWYRQSLGQGLEFLIYFQGNSAPDKSGLPSDRFSAERTGGSVSTLTIQRTQQEDSAVYLCASSLRQVRTGELFFGEGSRLTVL.